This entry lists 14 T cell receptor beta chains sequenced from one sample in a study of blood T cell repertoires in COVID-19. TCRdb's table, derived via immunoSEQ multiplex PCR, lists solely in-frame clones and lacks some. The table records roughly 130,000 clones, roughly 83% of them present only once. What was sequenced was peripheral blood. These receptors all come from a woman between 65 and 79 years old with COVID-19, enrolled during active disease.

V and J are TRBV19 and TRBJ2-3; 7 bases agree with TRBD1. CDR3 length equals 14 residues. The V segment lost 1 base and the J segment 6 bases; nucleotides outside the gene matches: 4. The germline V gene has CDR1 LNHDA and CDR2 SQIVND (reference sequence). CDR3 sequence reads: CASSIGQGGDTQYF. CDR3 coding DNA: TGTGCCAGTAGTATAGGACAGGGTGGTGATACGCAGTATTTT.

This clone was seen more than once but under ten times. This chain's CDR3 is CSVEDMVGSVAGANVLTF. CDR3 nucleotide sequence: TGCAGCGTTGAAGATATGGTCGGTTCGGTCGCTGGGGCCAACGTCCTGACTTTC. This sequence joins TRBV29-1 and TRBJ2-6; D is undetermined. CDR1 SQVTM and CDR2 ANQGSEA come from the germline V gene. Trimming took 0 bases from V and 2 from J, leaving 17 bases between them. This CDR3 region has 18 residues.

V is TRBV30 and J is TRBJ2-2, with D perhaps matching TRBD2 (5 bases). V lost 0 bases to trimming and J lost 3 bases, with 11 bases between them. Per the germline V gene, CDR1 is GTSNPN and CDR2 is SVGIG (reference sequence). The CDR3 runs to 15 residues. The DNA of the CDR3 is TGTGCCTGGAGTGTAAGGGAGTCGGACACCGGGGAGCTGTTTTTT. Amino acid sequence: CAWSVRESDTGELFF.

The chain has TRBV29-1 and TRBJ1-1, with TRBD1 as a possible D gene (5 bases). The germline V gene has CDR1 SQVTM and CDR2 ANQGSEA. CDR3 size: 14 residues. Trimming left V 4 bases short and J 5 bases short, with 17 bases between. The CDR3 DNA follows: TGCAGCGTTGTAGGAGGAGGGGAAGGTACTGAAGCTTTCTTT. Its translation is CSVVGGGEGTEAFF.

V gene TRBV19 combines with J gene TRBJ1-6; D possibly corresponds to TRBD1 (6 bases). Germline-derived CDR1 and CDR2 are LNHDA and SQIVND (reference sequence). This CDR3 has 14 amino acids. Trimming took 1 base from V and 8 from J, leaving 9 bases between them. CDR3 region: CASSIAGVDSPLHF. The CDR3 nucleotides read TGTGCCAGTAGTATAGCAGGGGTCGATTCACCCCTCCACTTT.

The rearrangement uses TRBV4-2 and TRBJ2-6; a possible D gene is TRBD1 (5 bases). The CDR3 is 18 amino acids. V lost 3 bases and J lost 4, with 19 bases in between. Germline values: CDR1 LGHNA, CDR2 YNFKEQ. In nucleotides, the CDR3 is TGTGCCAGCAGCCAGGAACCCCAGGGTGGGGCGGGGGCCAACGTCCTGACTTTC. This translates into CASSQEPQGGAGANVLTF.

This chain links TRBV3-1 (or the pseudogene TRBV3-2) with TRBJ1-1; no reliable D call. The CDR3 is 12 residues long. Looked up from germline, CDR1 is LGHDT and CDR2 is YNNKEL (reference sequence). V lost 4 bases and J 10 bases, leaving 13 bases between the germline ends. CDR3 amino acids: CASSPDQVGAFF. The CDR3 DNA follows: TGTGCCAGCAGCCCCGACCAGGTAGGAGCTTTCTTT.

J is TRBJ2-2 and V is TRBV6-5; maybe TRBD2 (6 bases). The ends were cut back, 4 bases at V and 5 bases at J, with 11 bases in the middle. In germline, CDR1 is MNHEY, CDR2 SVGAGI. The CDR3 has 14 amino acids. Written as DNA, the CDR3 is TGTGCCAGCAGTTTGTCACGGGGGACCGGGGAGCTGTTTTTT. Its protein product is CASSLSRGTGELFF.

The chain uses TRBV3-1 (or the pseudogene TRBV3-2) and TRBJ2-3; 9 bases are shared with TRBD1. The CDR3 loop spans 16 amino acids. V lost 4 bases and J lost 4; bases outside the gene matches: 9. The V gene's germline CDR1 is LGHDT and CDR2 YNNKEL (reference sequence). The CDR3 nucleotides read TGTGCCAGCAGCCGTCCGGGACAGGGTACCCCAGATACGCAGTATTTT. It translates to CASSRPGQGTPDTQYF.

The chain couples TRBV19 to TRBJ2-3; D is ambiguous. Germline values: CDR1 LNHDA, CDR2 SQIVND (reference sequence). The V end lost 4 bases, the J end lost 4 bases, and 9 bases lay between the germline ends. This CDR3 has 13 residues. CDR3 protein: CASSRALPDTQYF. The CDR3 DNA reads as TGTGCCAGTAGTAGGGCCCTCCCAGATACGCAGTATTTT.

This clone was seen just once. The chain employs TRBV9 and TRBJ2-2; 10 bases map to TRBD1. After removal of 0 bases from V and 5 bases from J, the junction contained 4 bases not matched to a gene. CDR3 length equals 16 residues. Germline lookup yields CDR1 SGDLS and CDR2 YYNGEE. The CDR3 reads CASSVGPGQGTGELFF. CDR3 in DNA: TGTGCCAGCAGCGTAGGGCCGGGACAGGGGACCGGGGAGCTGTTTTTT.

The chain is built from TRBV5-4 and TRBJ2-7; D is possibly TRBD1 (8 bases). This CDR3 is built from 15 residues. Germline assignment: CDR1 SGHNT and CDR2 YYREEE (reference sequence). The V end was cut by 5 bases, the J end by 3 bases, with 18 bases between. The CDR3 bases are TGTGCCAGCAGGGGGGGGACAGGACTATTCTACGAGCAGTACTTC. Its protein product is CASRGGTGLFYEQYF.

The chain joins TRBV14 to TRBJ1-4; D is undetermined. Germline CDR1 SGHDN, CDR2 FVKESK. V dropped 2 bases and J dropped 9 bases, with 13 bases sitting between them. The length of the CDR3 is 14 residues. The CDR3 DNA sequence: TGTGCCAGCAGCCAACGCCGAGATCCCCAAAAACTGTTTTTT. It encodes CASSQRRDPQKLFF.

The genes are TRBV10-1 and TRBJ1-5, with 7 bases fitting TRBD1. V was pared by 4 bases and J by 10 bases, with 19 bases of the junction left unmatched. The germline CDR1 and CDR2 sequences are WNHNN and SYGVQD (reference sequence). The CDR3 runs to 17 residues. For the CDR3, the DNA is TGCGCCAGCAGTGGATCCAAACAGGGGAATTCGGCTGGCCCCCAGCATTTT. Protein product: CASSGSKQGNSAGPQHF.